The 11 T cell receptor beta chains listed next were all sequenced from one sample in a study of blood T cell repertoires in COVID-19. TCRdb's table, derived via immunoSEQ multiplex PCR, lists solely in-frame clones and lacks some. The table lists under 450,000 clones, 81% of them singletons. Sequencing was carried out using peripheral blood. The source of these receptors is a human donor with acute or convalescent COVID-19. The donor label of this sample is uncertain.

CDR3 coding DNA: TGTGCCAGCAGTGCTAAGCGGAATGAGCAGTTCTTC. It yields the protein CASSAKRNEQFF. The chain couples TRBV2 to TRBJ2-1, with D maybe TRBD2 (5 bases). The CDR3 contains 12 residues. V shed 4 bases and J shed 7 bases, with 8 bases lying between them. Germline lookup yields CDR1 SNHLY and CDR2 FYNNEI.

The rearrangement uses TRBV7-2 and TRBJ2-5, with 12 nucleotides matching TRBD2. The CDR3 totals 17 residues. The V and J ends lost 0 bases and 7 bases, in that order; junction bases with no gene match: 9. CDR1 and CDR2 from the germline V gene are SGHTA and FQGNSA. Here the CDR3 reads CASSLAVLAGGRVTQYF. The CDR3 DNA follows: TGTGCCAGCAGCTTAGCAGTTCTAGCGGGGGGGCGGGTGACCCAGTACTTC.

The genes are TRBV30 and TRBJ1-1; perhaps TRBD1 as D (5 bases). The length of the CDR3 is 14 residues. Per the germline V gene, CDR1 is GTSNPN and CDR2 is SVGIG (reference sequence). Trimming stripped 4 bases from V and 7 bases from J, with 19 bases between. CDR3 in amino acids: CAWTPLTDNGEAFF. The DNA of the CDR3 is TGTGCCTGGACACCCCTTACGGACAACGGTGAAGCTTTCTTT.

The V call is TRBV6-5, the J call TRBJ1-1, with 8 positions matching TRBD1. This CDR3 comprises 12 residues. Looked up from germline, CDR1 is MNHEY and CDR2 is SVGAGI. V was pared by 6 bases and J by 7 bases, with 4 bases of the junction left unmatched. The CDR3 DNA follows: TGTGCCAGCAGCCGGGGGACAGGTGAAGCTTTCTTT. Translating gives CASSRGTGEAFF.

In DNA, the CDR3 is TGCAGCGTTGAAGAGGGACGGGACTTCTCCTACGAGCAGTACTTC. Translation: CSVEEGRDFSYEQYF. The rearrangement uses TRBV29-1 and TRBJ2-7, with D perhaps TRBD2 (6 bases). V was pared by 0 bases and J by 0 bases, with 12 bases between. Per germline, CDR1 SQVTM and CDR2 ANQGSEA. CDR3 length equals 15 residues.

The CDR3 spells CASSVGGGVPGGLFF. CDR3 bases: TGTGCCAGCAGCGTAGGTGGAGGGGTGCCCGGGGGACTGTTTTTT. The chain links TRBV9 to TRBJ1-4; tentative D call: TRBD1 (5 bases). V lost 0 bases and J 13 bases, leaving 19 bases between the germline ends. Germline V gives CDR1 SGDLS, CDR2 YYNGEE. This CDR3 spans 15 amino acids.

The chain recombines TRBV5-5 with TRBJ1-6, with 9 positions matching TRBD1. V lost 3 bases to trimming and J lost 7 bases; unmatched junction nucleotides: 5. The CDR3 loop spans 15 amino acids. From germline, CDR1 is SGHKS and CDR2 YYEKEE (reference sequence). The CDR3 bases are TGTGCCAGCAGCTCCCGGGACAGGGCCAATTCACCCCTCCACTTT. Amino acids: CASSSRDRANSPLHF.

This chain uses TRBV30 with TRBJ1-4; perhaps TRBD1 as D (6 bases). This CDR3 contains 15 residues. Between the trimmed V and J ends, which lost 3 bases and 3 bases, there was a span of 14 bases. From germline, CDR1 is GTSNPN and CDR2 SVGIG (reference sequence). CDR3 in DNA: TGTGCCTGGAGCACAGGGAGTTACGCTAATGAAAAACTGTTTTTT. It translates to CAWSTGSYANEKLFF.

The V call is TRBV5-1, the J call TRBJ1-1, with D tentatively TRBD1 (6 bases). The CDR3 consists of 14 residues. Germline assignment: CDR1 SGHRS and CDR2 YFSETQ. V gave up 4 bases and J gave up 0 bases, with 10 bases separating them. The CDR3 region is CASSPGHLNTEAFF. Here the CDR3 DNA reads TGCGCCAGCAGCCCGGGACATTTGAACACTGAAGCTTTCTTT. Combining the CDR3 with reference TRBV5-1 and TRBJ1-1 gives the whole variable domain KAGVTQTPRYLIKTRGQQVTLSCSPISGHRSVSWYQQTPGQGLQFLFEYFSETQRNKGNFPGRFSGRQFSNSRSEMNVSTLELGDSALYLCASSPGHLNTEAFFGQGTRLTVV.

This chain connects TRBV7-8 to TRBJ2-3, with no clear D. Germline V lookup: CDR1 SGHVS, CDR2 FQNEAQ. CDR3 size: 17 residues. V was clipped by 6 bases and J by 9 bases, with 28 bases between them. The CDR3 DNA reads TGTGCCAGCAGTGCCGTGCGGCTTCTAACCCCGGGTGTAACGCAGTATTTT. Its translation is CASSAVRLLTPGVTQYF.

The chain couples TRBV27 to TRBJ1-6, with a weak D call TRBD1 (6 bases). The CDR3 extends over 15 amino acids. Trimming removed 1 base from V and 8 bases from J, with 12 bases in between. Germline lookup yields CDR1 MNHEY and CDR2 SMNVEV (reference sequence). The CDR3 sequence: CASSLFVGAHSPLHF. In nucleotides, the CDR3 is TGTGCCAGCAGTTTATTTGTGGGGGCGCATTCACCCCTCCACTTT.